The clone carrying this TCR beta chain has ten or more counts. The sample comes from a study of patients and donors after allogeneic stem cell transplantation. The V and J ends lost 5 bases and 5 bases respectively, with 9 bases between them. CDR3 length: 13 residues. Using its own MiXCR run on the RT-PCR reads, TCRdb lists one record per CDR3 protein. The repertoire holds over 400,000 distinct CDR3 sequences, with 16% as singletons. The material sequenced was blood, either unsorted or a sorted T cell fraction (not recorded which). The receptor's source is a human donor who was either an allogeneic HSCT recipient or a stem cell or donor lymphocyte infusion donor (not recorded which). It is not recorded whose cells these are; they may come from a transplant donor. The chain employs TRBV12-3 or TRBV12-4 and TRBJ1-4; the D gene is possibly TRBD1 (5 bases). The CDR3 coding sequence is TGTGCCAGCAGTCCTCGACAGAATGAAAAACTGTTTTTT. Encoded protein: CASSPRQNEKLFF.